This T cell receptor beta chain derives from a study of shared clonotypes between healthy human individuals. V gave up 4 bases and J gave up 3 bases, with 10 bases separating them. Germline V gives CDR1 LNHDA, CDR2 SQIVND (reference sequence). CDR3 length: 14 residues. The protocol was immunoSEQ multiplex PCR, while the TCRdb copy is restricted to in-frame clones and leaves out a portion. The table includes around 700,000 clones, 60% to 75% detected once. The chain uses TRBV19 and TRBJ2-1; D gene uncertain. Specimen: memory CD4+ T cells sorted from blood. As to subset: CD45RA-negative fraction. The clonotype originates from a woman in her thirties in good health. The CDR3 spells CASSTGNDYNEQFF. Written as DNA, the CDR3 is TGTGCCAGTAGTACCGGAAACGACTACAATGAGCAGTTCTTC.